This TCR beta chain was obtained from a study of OX40 agonist ivuxolimab in advanced cancers. The study, taken as a whole, reports: Antigen specificity of clonally expanded peripheral T cells was not established. More expanded clones were seen, on average, in CD8+ T cells than in CD4+.

Here immunoSEQ multiplex PCR was the method, and the copy in TCRdb shows in-frame clones only, minus some. The sample has some 50,000 clones; around 87% are singletons. This clone was seen just once. What it binds is not known. The ends lost 7 bases at V and 4 bases at J; junction bases unmatched: 8. Per germline, CDR1 SGHTA and CDR2 FQGNSA. CDR3 size: 15 residues. The receptor comes from an adult with an advanced solid tumor such as melanoma, head and neck, liver or kidney cancer. V gene TRBV7-2 combines with J gene TRBJ2-3; 10 bases map to TRBD2. Sequences were derived from CD4+ or CD8+ T cells sorted from blood, sampled in a trial of the OX40 agonist ivuxolimab. The CDR3 DNA is TGTGCCAGCACTAGCGGGAGTTTGAGGGCAGATACGCAGTATTTT. It specifies CASTSGSLRADTQYF.